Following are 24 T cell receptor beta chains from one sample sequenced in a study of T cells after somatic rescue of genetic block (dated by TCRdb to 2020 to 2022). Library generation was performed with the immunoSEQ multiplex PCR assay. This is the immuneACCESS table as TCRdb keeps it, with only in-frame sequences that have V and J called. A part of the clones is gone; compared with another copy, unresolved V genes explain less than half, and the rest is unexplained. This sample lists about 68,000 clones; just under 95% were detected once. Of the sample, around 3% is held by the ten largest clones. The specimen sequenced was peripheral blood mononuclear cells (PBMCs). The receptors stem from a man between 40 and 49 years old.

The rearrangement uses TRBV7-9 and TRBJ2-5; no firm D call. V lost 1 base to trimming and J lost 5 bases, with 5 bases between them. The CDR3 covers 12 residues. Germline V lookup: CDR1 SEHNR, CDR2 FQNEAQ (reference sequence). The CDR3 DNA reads TGTGCCAGCAGCTTAGATGGCGAGACCCAGTACTTC. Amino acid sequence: CASSLDGETQYF.

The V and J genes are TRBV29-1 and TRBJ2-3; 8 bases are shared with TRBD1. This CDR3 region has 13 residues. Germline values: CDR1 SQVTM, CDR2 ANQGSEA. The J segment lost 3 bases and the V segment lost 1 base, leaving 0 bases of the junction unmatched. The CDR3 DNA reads TGCAGCGTTGAAGGGGACAGGACAGATACGCAGTATTTT. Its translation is CSVEGDRTDTQYF.

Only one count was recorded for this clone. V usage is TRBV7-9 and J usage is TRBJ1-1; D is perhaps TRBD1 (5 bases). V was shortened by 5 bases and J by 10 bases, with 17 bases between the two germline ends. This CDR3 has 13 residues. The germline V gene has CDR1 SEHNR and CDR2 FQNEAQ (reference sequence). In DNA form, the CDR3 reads TGTGCCAGCAGCCCCTCAGGCGTGAGGGGAGCTTTCTTT. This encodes CASSPSGVRGAFF.

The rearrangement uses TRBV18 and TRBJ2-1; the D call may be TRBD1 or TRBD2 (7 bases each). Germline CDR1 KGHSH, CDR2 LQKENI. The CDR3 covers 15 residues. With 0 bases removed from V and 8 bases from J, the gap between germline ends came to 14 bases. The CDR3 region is CASSPPAGGRDEQFF. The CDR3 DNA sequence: TGTGCCAGCTCACCACCGGCAGGGGGGAGGGATGAGCAGTTCTTC.

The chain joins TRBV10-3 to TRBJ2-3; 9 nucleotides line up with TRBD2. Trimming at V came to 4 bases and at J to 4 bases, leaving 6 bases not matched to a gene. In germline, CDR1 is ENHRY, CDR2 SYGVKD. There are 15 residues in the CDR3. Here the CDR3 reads CAISVQSGRSDTQYF. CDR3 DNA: TGTGCCATCAGTGTTCAGAGCGGGAGGTCAGATACGCAGTATTTT.

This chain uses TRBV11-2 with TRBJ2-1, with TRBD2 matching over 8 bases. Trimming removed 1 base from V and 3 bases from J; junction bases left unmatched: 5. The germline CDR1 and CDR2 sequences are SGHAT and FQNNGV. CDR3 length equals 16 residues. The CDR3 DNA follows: TGTGCCAGCAGCTTAGGGTCGGCGGGAGGCTACAATGAGCAGTTCTTC. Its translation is CASSLGSAGGYNEQFF.

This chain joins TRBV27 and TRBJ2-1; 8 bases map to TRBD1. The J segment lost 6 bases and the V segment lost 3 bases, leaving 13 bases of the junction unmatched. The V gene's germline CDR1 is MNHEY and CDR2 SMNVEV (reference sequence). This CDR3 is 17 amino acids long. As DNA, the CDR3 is TGTGCCAGCAGTTTTCGTCAGGACAGGGTGTTAAGCAATGAGCAGTTCTTC. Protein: CASSFRQDRVLSNEQFF.

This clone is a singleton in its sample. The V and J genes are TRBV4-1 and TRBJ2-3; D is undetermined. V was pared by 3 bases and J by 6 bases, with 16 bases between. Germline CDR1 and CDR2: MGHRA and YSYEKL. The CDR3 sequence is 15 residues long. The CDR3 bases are TGCGCCAGCAGCCAGGTTATAGTGGCTGGCGATACGCAGTATTTT. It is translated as CASSQVIVAGDTQYF.

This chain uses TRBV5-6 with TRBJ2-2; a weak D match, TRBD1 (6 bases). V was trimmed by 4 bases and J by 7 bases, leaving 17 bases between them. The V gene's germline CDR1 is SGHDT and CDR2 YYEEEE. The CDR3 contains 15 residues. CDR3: CASSEAWGLIGELFF. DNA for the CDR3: TGTGCCAGCAGCGAAGCGTGGGGGCTTATCGGGGAGCTGTTTTTT.

CDR3 protein: CASSLPGTSGNEQFF. The CDR3 region has the DNA TGCGCCAGCAGCCTCCCCGGGACTAGCGGGAATGAGCAGTTCTTC. The rearrangement joins TRBV5-1 to TRBJ2-1, with TRBD2 matching over 12 bases. V dropped 4 bases and J dropped 7; count of bases not matched to a gene: 6. This CDR3 is 15 amino acids long. The germline V gene encodes CDR1 SGHRS and CDR2 YFSETQ.

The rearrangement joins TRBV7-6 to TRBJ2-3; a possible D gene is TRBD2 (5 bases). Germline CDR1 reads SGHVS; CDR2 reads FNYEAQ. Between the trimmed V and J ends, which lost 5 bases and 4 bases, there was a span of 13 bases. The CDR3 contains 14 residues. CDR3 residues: CASSPRRLADTQYF. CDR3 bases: TGTGCCAGCAGCCCCCGGAGGCTCGCAGATACGCAGTATTTT.

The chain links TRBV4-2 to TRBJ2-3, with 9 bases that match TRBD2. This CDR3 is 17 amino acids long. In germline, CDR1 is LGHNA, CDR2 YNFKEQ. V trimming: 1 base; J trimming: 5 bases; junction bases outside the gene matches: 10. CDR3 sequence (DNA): TGTGCCAGCAGCCAAGTTTCGGGGCGGGAGGGCCAAGATACGCAGTATTTT. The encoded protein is CASSQVSGREGQDTQYF.

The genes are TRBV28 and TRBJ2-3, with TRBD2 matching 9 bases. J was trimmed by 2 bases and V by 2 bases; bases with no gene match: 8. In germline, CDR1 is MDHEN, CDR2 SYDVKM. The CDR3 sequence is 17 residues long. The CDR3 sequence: CASSLGPGLALTDTQYF. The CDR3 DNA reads TGTGCCAGCAGTTTAGGGCCGGGACTAGCCCTCACAGATACGCAGTATTTT.

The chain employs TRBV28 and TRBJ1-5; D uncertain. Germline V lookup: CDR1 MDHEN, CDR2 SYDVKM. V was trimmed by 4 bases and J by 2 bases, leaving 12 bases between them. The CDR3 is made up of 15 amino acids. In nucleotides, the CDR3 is TGTGCCAGCAGTTCCCTAGGAGGGCGCAATCAGCCCCAGCATTTT. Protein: CASSSLGGRNQPQHF. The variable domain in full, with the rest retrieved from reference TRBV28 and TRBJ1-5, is DVKVTQSSRYLVKRTGEKVFLECVQDMDHENMFWYRQDPGLGLRLIYFSYDVKMKEKGDIPEGYSVSREKKERFSLILESASTNQTSMYLCASSSLGGRNQPQHFGDGTRLSIL.

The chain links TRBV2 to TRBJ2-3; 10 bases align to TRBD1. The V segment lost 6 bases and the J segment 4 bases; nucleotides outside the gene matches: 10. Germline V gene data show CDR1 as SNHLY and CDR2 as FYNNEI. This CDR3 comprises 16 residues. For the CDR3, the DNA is TGTGCCAGCAGCCTTTCTCGGGACAGGGGTGCAGATACGCAGTATTTT. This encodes CASSLSRDRGADTQYF.

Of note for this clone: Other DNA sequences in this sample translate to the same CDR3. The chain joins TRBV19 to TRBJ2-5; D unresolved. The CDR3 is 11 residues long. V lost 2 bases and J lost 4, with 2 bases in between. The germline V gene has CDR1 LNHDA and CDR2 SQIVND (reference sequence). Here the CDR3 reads CASSIRETQYF. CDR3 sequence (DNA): TGTGCCAGTAGTATAAGAGAGACCCAGTACTTC.

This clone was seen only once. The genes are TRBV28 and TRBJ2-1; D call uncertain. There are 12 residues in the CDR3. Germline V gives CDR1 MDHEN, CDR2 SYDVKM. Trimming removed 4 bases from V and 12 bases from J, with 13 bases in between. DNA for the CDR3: TGTGCCAGCAGTTCCTCCGACGTTGGGCAGTTCTTC. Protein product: CASSSSDVGQFF.

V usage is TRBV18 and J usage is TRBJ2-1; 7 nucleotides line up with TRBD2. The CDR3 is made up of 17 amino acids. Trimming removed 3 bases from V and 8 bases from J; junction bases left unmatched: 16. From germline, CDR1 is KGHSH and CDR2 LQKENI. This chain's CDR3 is CASSPGGDSWTTYEQFF. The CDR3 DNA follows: TGTGCCAGCTCACCTGGGGGGGATAGTTGGACTACATATGAGCAGTTCTTC.

CDR3 in DNA: TGCGCCAGCAGCACATGGACGGCGGGTTCCATTAACTATGGCTACACCTTC. Translating it yields CASSTWTAGSINYGYTF. The chain uses TRBV5-1 and TRBJ1-2; D gene uncertain. Trimming pared 4 bases from V and 1 base from J, leaving 20 bases between. Germline CDR1 and CDR2: SGHRS and YFSETQ. The CDR3 covers 17 residues. The variable domain in full, completed from reference TRBV5-1 and TRBJ1-2, reads KAGVTQTPRYLIKTRGQQVTLSCSPISGHRSVSWYQQTPGQGLQFLFEYFSETQRNKGNFPGRFSGRQFSNSRSEMNVSTLELGDSALYLCASSTWTAGSINYGYTFGSGTRLTVV.

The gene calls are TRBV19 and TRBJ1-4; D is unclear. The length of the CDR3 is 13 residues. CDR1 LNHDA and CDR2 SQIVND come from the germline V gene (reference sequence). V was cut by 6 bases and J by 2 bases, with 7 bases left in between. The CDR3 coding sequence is TGTGCCAGTAGAGAGGGTACTAATGAAAAACTGTTTTTT. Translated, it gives CASREGTNEKLFF.

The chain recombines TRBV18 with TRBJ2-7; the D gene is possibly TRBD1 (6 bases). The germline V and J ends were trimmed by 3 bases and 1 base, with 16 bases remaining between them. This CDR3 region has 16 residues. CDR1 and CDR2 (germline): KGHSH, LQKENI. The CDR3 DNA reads TGTGCCAGCTCACCTGCTGTGGGGGCGCTTTCCTACGAGCAGTACTTC. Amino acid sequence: CASSPAVGALSYEQYF.

The CDR3: CASGLVGHGNTEAFF. For the CDR3, the DNA is TGTGCTAGTGGTTTGGTAGGTCACGGGAACACTGAAGCTTTCTTT. The chain employs TRBV12-5 and TRBJ1-1; D is uncertain. Trimming stripped 0 bases from V and 1 base from J, with 9 bases between. Germline CDR1 reads LGHNT; CDR2 reads FRNRAP. CDR3 length: 15 residues.

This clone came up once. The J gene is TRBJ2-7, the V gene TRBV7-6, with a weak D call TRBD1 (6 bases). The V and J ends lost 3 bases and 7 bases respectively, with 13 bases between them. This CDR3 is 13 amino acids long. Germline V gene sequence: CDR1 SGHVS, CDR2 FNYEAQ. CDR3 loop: CASSLVQGGEQYF. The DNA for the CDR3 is TGTGCCAGCAGCTTGGTACAGGGCGGGGAGCAGTACTTC.

The CDR3 bases are TGTGCCAGCAGTGAACCCTTTGACCAGCCCCAGCATTTT. Protein sequence: CASSEPFDQPQHF. The chain couples TRBV6-1 to TRBJ1-5; unclear D gene. The CDR3 is made up of 13 amino acids. V was trimmed by 2 bases and J by 7 bases, leaving 9 bases between them. Germline CDR1 reads MNHNS; CDR2 reads SASEGT.